The source of this T cell receptor (beta chain) is a study of response to subunit inactivated influenza vaccine. The study's findings and limits: Authors suggested each seasonal influenza vaccination recruits few new T cells.

V dropped 4 bases and J dropped 10 bases, with 11 bases sitting between them. The CDR3 length is 13 residues. Per the germline V gene, CDR1 is WNHNN and CDR2 is SYGVQD (reference sequence). MiXCR was run by TCRdb on the RT-PCR reads, yielding one entry per CDR3 protein. The repertoire holds around 500,000 distinct CDR3 sequences, with 10% to 11% as singletons. Concerning this clonotype itself: Its target is unknown.

The sequence derives from a man aged 50 to 60 who received an inactivated influenza vaccine. The gene calls are TRBV10-1 and TRBJ1-6, with a possible D match to TRBD1 (6 bases). The material sequenced was PBMCs from blood, taken 35 to 45 days after vaccination. CDR3 amino acids: CASSGGHESPLHF. CDR3 sequence (DNA): TGCGCCAGCAGTGGGGGACACGAATCACCCCTCCACTTT.